Listed below are T cell receptor beta chains from one sample, sequenced in a study of shared clonotypes between healthy human individuals. TCRdb keeps only in-frame clones here, not all; method: immunoSEQ multiplex PCR. The sample has about 610,000 clones, 95% to 97% seen once. Sample: naive CD8+ T cells sorted from blood. The receptor source for this set is a woman in her twenties or thirties in good health. Each CDR3 is given with its conserved first and last residue. The order of the fields is D gene, J gene, V gene, CDR3 length, clone size, CDR3 DNA, CDR3 protein. A D gene is named only where the DNA matches it firmly. Where a row states a size, it is once, few, many or the class of an expanded clone; other rows omit it.

-	TRBJ1-1	TRBV14	14	-	TGTGCCAGCAGCCTAGGGTGGGGGAACACTGAAGCTTTCTTT	CASSLGWGNTEAFF
-	TRBJ1-2	TRBV7-9	16	-	TGTGCCAGCAGCTCTGCGACAGGCCCCGCTAACTATGGCTACACCTTC	CASSSATGPANYGYTF
-	TRBJ2-1	TRBV28	13	-	TGTGCCAGCAGTCCTCCCCCGGGGAATGAGCAGTTCTTC	CASSPPPGNEQFF
TRBD1	TRBJ2-7	TRBV28	14	-	TGTGCCAGCAGTTTCACAGGGGGAAGATACGAGCAGTACTTC	CASSFTGGRYEQYF
TRBD2	TRBJ2-5	TRBV7-6	17	-	TGTGCCAGCAGCTATTACAGCGGGAGGGACCGCCGGGAGACCCAGTACTTC	CASSYYSGRDRRETQYF
TRBD2	TRBJ2-1	TRBV9	15	once	TGTGCCAGCAGTGTTAGCGGGAGGGCGACGAATGAGCAGTTCTTC	CASSVSGRATNEQFF
TRBD1	TRBJ2-1	TRBV27	16	-	TGTGCCAGCAGGATCAACGACAGGGCGCATTACAATGAGCAGTTCTTC	CASRINDRAHYNEQFF
TRBD1	TRBJ1-5	TRBV19	14	-	TGTGCCAGTAGTCATGGACAGGGTTATCAGCCCCAGCATTTT	CASSHGQGYQPQHF
-	TRBJ2-2	TRBV7-9	14	-	TGTGCCAGCAGCACGGACGCATCCGCGGGGGAGCTGTTTTTT	CASSTDASAGELFF
-	TRBJ2-7	TRBV19	16	-	TGTGCCAGTAGTATAGGCGCTTTTGAGGAAACCTACGAGCAGTACTTC	CASSIGAFEETYEQYF
-	TRBJ2-7	TRBV11-2	13	-	TGTGCCAGCAGCTTAGGACAGACCTACGAGCAGTACTTC	CASSLGQTYEQYF
TRBD2	TRBJ2-7	TRBV6-5	14	-	TGTGCCAGCTCCGGACTAGCGGGAGTTTACGAGCAGTACTTC	CASSGLAGVYEQYF
-	TRBJ1-1	TRBV6-5	13	-	TGTGCCAGCACCTTGGACCTGGGGACTGAAGCTTTCTTT	CASTLDLGTEAFF
-	TRBJ1-5	TRBV5-1	14	-	TGCGCCAGCAGCTTTGAAGGAGGGAATCAGCCCCAGCATTTT	CASSFEGGNQPQHF
-	TRBJ2-4	TRBV9	16	-	TGTGCCAGCAGCGGACCGGACGCCGGGGCCAAAAACATTCAGTACTTC	CASSGPDAGAKNIQYF
-	TRBJ2-2	TRBV4-1	14	-	TGCGCCAGCAGCCAGTCCGGGAACACCGGGGAGCTGTTTTTT	CASSQSGNTGELFF
-	TRBJ2-7	TRBV6-1	12	-	TGTGCCAGCAGTGAGGGCTATTACGAGCAGTACTTC	CASSEGYYEQYF
-	TRBJ2-7	TRBV5-6	14	-	TGTGCCAGCAGCTTTTCCGGTCGGGACGACGAGCAGTACTTC	CASSFSGRDDEQYF
-	TRBJ1-1	TRBV19	12	-	TGTGCCACTGTGGGAGCCAACACTGAAGCTTTCTTT	CATVGANTEAFF
TRBD2	TRBJ2-7	TRBV10-2	12	-	TGCGCCACCGGTGGCGGGAGTGGTGAGCAGTACTTC	CATGGGSGEQYF
-	TRBJ2-7	TRBV7-8	16	-	TGTGCCAGCAGCTTAGGAGGCAGGGGTGGGTCCTACGAGCAGTACTTC	CASSLGGRGGSYEQYF
-	TRBJ1-4	TRBV28	17	-	TGTGCCAGCAGTACTTTAAGACCGACACCAACTAATGAAAAACTGTTTTTT	CASSTLRPTPTNEKLFF